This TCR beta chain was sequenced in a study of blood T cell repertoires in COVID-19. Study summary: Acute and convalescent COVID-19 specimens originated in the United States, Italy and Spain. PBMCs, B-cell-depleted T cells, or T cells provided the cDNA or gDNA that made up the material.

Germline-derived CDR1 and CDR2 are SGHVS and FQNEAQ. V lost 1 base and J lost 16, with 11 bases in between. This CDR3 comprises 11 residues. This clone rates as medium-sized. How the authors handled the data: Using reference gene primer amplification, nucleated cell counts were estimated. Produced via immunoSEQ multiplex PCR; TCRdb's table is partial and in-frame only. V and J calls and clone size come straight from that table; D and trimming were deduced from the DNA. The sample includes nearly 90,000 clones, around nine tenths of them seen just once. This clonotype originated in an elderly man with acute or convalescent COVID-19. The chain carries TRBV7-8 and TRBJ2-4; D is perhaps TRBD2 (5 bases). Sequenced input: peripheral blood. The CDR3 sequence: CASSLGGLRYF. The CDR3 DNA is TGTGCCAGCAGCTTAGGCGGGCTGAGATACTTC.